Sequencing of this T cell receptor (beta chain) was carried out in a study of T cells after posttransplantation cyclophosphamide. Treatment was busulfan-fludarabine conditioning, a marrow graft, and cyclophosphamide on days +3 and +4. Repertoires were generated with immunoSEQ multiplex PCR, while TCRdb's copy carries only in-frame clones and drops some. The sample contains 6,000 to 7,000 clones, roughly four fifths of which appear only once. The CDR3 runs 13 residues. Germline V gives CDR1 LNHDA, CDR2 SQIVND (reference sequence). The sample in question was PBMCs, obtained after allogeneic stem cell transplant with posttransplant cyclophosphamide. The receptor was isolated from a female patient aged 50 to 65 who received an allogeneic stem cell transplant from a related donor, was CMV-positive, and had no GVHD. Part of the T cell pool may stem from the graft donor. V is TRBV19 and J is TRBJ2-5, with D tentatively TRBD2 (5 bases). The J call may not be correct, given that the DNA end is closer to TRBJ2-7. In DNA, the CDR3 is TGTGCCAGTAGTAGAGGGAACTCCTACGAGCAGTACTTC. Translated, it gives CASSRGNSYEQYF.